This passage covers 8 T cell receptor beta chains from one sample sequenced in a study of neurological immune-mediated disorders. As to time point: longitudinal time-point 1 (baseline). TCRdb re-derived calls from the 5' RACE reads in MiXCR, one entry per CDR3 protein. The sample shows under 90,000 distinct CDR3 sequences, roughly 10% of them seen only once. The sample consisted of PBMCs. The receptors originated from a young man in good health.

This clonotype showed up many times. V and J are TRBV5-1 and TRBJ1-5; 10 positions match TRBD1. CDR1 SGHRS and CDR2 YFSETQ come from the germline V gene. V shed 3 bases, J shed 5 bases, and the junction held 5 bases outside the gene matches. This CDR3 spans 15 amino acids. The CDR3 DNA reads as TGCGCCAGCAGCTCGACGGGGACAGGGGATCAGCCCCAGCATTTT. Translated, it gives CASSSTGTGDQPQHF. The variable domain in full, with the rest retrieved from reference TRBV5-1 and TRBJ1-5, is KAGVTQTPRYLIKTRGQQVTLSCSPISGHRSVSWYQQTPGQGLQFLFEYFSETQRNKGNFPGRFSGRQFSNSRSEMNVSTLELGDSALYLCASSSTGTGDQPQHFGDGTRLSIL.

The sample holds many counts of this clonotype. The V and J genes are TRBV12-3 or TRBV12-4 and TRBJ2-1; 12 bases map to TRBD2. The CDR3 covers 16 residues. Unmatched junction bases numbered 8, after V lost 6 bases and J lost 5 bases. CDR3 nucleotide sequence: TGTGCCAGCAGCCCCAGACTAGCGGGAGCCCACAATGAGCAGTTCTTC. Protein: CASSPRLAGAHNEQFF.

In its sample, this clonotype was seen many times. The genes are TRBV5-1 and TRBJ2-2; 7 bases line up with TRBD1. The CDR3 consists of 14 residues. Germline assignment: CDR1 SGHRS and CDR2 YFSETQ. V gave up 4 bases and J gave up 4 bases; unmatched junction bases: 4. This CDR3 is CASSADRATGELFF. In DNA, the CDR3 is TGCGCCAGCAGCGCCGACAGGGCCACCGGGGAGCTGTTTTTT. Filled out from reference TRBV5-1 and TRBJ2-2, the complete variable domain reads KAGVTQTPRYLIKTRGQQVTLSCSPISGHRSVSWYQQTPGQGLQFLFEYFSETQRNKGNFPGRFSGRQFSNSRSEMNVSTLELGDSALYLCASSADRATGELFFGEGSRLTVL.

This clonotype was found many times. This chain connects TRBV20-1 to TRBJ2-5, with D uncertain. Germline V gene lookup returns CDR1 DFQATT and CDR2 SNEGSKA (reference sequence). The germline V and J ends were trimmed by 6 bases and 4 bases, with 21 bases remaining between them. There are 15 residues in the CDR3. The CDR3 DNA is TGCAGTGCCCTCCCCCCCCACAATGTGGGAGAGACCCAGTACTTC. Translating gives CSALPPHNVGETQYF.

This rearrangement joins TRBV14 to TRBJ2-2, with 9 positions matching TRBD2. Per the germline V gene, CDR1 is SGHDN and CDR2 is FVKESK. Trimming cost V 4 bases and J 4 bases; bases outside gene matches: 4. This CDR3 is 15 amino acids long. The CDR3 DNA follows: TGTGCCAGCAGCCGGACTAGCGCCTTCACCGGGGAGCTGTTTTTT. It is translated as CASSRTSAFTGELFF.

This clonotype appeared many times. The CDR3 loop is CASKPVGGGRDRTEAFF. CDR3 coding DNA: TGTGCCAGCAAACCCGTTGGGGGGGGGCGCGATCGAACTGAAGCTTTCTTT. The chain links TRBV7-8 to TRBJ1-1, with D possibly TRBD1 on 6 matching bases. CDR3 length equals 17 residues. CDR1 and CDR2 (germline): SGHVS, FQNEAQ. The ends were cut back, 7 bases at V and 5 bases at J, with 26 bases in the middle.

This clonotype was seen many times. V gene TRBV2 combines with J gene TRBJ2-1; tentatively, D is TRBD2 (6 bases). The CDR3 contains 15 residues. Germline-derived CDR1 and CDR2 are SNHLY and FYNNEI. Trimming stripped 5 bases from V and 5 bases from J, with 16 bases between. This chain's CDR3 is CASSSTRDINNEQFF. The CDR3 nucleotides read TGTGCCAGCAGTTCTACGCGGGATATTAACAATGAGCAGTTCTTC.

This clonotype was seen at least ten times. V is TRBV24-1 and J is TRBJ2-1; 8 bases map to TRBD2. Germline loops: CDR1 KGHDR, CDR2 SFDVKD. V was pared by 5 bases and J by 9 bases, with 14 bases of the junction left unmatched. The CDR3 spans 16 residues. The CDR3 DNA follows: TGTGCCACCAGTGCGTCCGGGACTAGATCACATGGTGAGCAGTTCTTC. The encoded protein is CATSASGTRSHGEQFF.